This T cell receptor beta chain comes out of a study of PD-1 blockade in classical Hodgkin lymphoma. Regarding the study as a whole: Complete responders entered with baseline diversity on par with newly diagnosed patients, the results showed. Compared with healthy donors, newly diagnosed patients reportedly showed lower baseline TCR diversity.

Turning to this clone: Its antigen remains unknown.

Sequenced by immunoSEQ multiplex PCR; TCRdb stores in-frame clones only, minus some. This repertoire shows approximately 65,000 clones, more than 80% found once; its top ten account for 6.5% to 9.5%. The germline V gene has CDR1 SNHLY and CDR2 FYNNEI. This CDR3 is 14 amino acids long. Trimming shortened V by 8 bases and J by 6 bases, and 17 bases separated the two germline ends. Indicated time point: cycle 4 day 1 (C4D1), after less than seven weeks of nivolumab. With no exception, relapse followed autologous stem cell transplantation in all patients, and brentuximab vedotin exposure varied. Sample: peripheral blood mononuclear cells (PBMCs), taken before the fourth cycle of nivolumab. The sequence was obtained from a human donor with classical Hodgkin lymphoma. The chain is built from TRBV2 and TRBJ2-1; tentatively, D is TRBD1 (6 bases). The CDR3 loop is CASLRQEAINEQFF. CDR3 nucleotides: TGTGCCAGCCTCCGACAGGAAGCAATCAATGAGCAGTTCTTC.